The TCR beta chain under discussion was sequenced for a study of human T cells and chemical hapten exposure. The germline V gene has CDR1 DFQATT and CDR2 SNEGSKA (reference sequence). This CDR3 has 12 amino acids. Noted time point: patch test 2, 6 weeks after DPC sensitization. Treatment indicated: therapeutic diphenylcyclopropenone sensitization with weekly scalp DPC. Extraction of total RNA was performed on unfractionated whole blood. This clonotype was recorded a few times. TCRdb reanalysed the RACE reads using MiXCR and keeps one entry per CDR3 protein. The sample contains about 42,000 distinct CDR3 sequences, 9.5% to 10% of which appear only once.

V and J are TRBV20-1 and TRBJ2-3; a weak D match, TRBD2 (8 bases). The source was whole blood, collected in connection with sensitization to the hapten diphenylcyclopropenone (DPC). This TCR was sampled from a woman aged 25 to 45 with alopecia areata. Some clones in this sample may be carry-over from other donors' samples. This CDR3 is CRAGDSADTQYF. CDR3 sequence (DNA): TGCAGAGCGGGGGACAGCGCAGATACGCAGTATTTT.